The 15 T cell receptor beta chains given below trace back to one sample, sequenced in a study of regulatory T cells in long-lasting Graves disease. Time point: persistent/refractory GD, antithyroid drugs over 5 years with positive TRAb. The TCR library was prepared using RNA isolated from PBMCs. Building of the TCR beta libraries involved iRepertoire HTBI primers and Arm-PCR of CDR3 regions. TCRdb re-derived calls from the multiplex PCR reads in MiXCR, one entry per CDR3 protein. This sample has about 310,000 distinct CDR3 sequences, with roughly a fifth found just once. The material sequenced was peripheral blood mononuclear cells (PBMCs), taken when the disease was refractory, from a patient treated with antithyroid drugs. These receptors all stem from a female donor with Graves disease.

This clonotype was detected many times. CDR3 sequence (DNA): TGTGCCAGCAACACCCCGGGACAGGCAAATGAAAAACTGTTTTTT. Translation gives CASNTPGQANEKLFF. The V call is TRBV28, the J call TRBJ1-4, with 8 nucleotides matching TRBD1. Germline CDR1 reads MDHEN; CDR2 reads SYDVKM. With V trimmed by 7 bases and J by 5 bases, 9 bases remained unmatched. The CDR3 extends over 15 amino acids.

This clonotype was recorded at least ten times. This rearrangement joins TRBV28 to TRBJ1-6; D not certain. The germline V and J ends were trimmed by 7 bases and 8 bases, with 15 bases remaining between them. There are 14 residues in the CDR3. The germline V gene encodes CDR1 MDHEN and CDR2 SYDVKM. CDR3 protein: CASTVRLTHSPLHF. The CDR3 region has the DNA TGTGCCAGCACCGTACGTCTGACCCATTCACCCCTCCACTTT.

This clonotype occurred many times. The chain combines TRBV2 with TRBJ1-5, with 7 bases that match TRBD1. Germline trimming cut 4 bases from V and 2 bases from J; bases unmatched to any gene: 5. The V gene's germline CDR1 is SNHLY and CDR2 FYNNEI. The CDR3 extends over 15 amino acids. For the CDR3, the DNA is TGTGCCAGCAGTGTAGGGACAGTGGGCAATCAGCCCCAGCATTTT. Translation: CASSVGTVGNQPQHF. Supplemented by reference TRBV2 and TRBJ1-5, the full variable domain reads EPEVTQTPSHQVTQMGQEVILRCVPISNHLYFYWYRQILGQKVEFLVSFYNNEISEKSEIFDDQFSVERPDGSNFTLKIRSTKLEDSAMYFCASSVGTVGNQPQHFGDGTRLSIL.

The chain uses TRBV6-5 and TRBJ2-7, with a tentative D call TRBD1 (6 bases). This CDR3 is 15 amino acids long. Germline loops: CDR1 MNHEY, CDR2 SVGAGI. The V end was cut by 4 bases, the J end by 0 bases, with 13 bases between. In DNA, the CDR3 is TGTGCCAGCAGTTCCCAGGGGCTCCTCTCCTACGAGCAGTACTTC. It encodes CASSSQGLLSYEQYF.

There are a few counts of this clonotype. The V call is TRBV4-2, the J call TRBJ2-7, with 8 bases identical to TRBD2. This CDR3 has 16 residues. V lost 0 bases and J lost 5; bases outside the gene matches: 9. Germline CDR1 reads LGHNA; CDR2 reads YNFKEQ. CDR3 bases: TGTGCCAGCAGCCAAGAGGGGACTAGTGGGGGCCACGAGCAGTACTTC. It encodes CASSQEGTSGGHEQYF.

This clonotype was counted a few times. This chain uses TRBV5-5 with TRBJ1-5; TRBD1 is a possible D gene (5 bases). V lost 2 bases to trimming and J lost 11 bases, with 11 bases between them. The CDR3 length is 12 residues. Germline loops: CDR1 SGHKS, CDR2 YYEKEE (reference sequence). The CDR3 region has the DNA TGTGCCAGCAGCTTTGGGGGTCGGACCCAGCATTTT. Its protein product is CASSFGGRTQHF.

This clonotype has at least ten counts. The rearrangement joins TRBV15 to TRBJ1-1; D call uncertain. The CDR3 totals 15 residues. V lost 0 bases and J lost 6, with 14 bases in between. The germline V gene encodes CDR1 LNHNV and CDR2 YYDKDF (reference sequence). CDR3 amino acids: CATSRDADSRAEAFF. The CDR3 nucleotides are TGTGCCACCAGCAGAGATGCGGATTCGCGGGCTGAAGCTTTCTTT.

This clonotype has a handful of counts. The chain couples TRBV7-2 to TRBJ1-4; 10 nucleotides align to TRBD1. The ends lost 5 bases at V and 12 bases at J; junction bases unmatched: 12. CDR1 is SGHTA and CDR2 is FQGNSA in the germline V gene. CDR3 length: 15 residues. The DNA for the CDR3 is TGTGCCAGCAGCAAACCCGGGACAGGGGAGGAAGAACTGTTTTTT. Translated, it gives CASSKPGTGEEELFF.

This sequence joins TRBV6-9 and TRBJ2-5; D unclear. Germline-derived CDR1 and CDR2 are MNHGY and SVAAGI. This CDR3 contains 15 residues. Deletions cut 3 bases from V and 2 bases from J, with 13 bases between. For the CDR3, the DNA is TGTGCCAGCAGTTACAATCGACTTAGTCAAGAGACCCAGTACTTC. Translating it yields CASSYNRLSQETQYF.

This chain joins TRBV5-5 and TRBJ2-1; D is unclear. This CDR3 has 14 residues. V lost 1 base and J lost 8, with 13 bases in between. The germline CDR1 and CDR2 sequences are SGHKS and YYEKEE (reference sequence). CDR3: CASSLTGLGDEQFF. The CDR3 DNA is TGTGCCAGCAGCTTGACGGGCCTCGGCGATGAGCAGTTCTTC.

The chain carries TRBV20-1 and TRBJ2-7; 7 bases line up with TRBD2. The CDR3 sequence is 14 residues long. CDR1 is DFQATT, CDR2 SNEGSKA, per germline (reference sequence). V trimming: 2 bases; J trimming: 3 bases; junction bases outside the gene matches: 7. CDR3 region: CSARITAGDYEQYF. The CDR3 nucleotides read TGCAGTGCTAGAATAACGGCGGGAGACTACGAGCAGTACTTC.

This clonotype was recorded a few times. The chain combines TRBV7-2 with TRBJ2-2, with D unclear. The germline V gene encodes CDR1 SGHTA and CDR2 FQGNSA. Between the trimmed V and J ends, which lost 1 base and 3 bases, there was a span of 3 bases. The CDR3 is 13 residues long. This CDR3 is CASSLDDTGELFF. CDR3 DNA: TGTGCCAGCAGCTTAGACGACACCGGGGAGCTGTTTTTT.

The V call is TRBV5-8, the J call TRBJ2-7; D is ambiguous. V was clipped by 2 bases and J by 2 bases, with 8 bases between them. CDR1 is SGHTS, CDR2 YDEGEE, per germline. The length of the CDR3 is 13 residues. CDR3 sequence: CASSFGETYEQYF. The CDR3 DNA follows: TGTGCCAGCAGCTTCGGTGAAACCTACGAGCAGTACTTC.

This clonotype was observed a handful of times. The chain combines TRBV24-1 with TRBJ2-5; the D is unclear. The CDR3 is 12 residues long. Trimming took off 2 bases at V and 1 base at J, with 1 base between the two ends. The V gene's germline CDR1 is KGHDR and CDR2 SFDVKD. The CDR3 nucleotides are TGTGCCACCAGTGATTCCCAAGAGACCCAGTACTTC. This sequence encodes CATSDSQETQYF.

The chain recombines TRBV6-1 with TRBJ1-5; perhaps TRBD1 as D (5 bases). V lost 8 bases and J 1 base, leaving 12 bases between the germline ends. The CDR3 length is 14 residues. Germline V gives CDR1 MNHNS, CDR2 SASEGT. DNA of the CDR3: TGTGCCAGCTGGGGGGGTGGGAGCAATCAGCCCCAGCATTTT. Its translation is CASWGGGSNQPQHF.